The TCR beta chain described here comes from a study of a mutant IDH1 vaccine in newly diagnosed glioma. Study at large: A roughly 60% male, 37.5% female split and a mean age of 40.4 years characterized treated patients.

TCRdb keeps only in-frame clones here, not all; method: immunoSEQ multiplex PCR. The sample consists of 41,000 or so clones, 78% of them appearing once. Time point meaning: week 23, last vaccination. Each dose of the vaccine consisted of 300 ug of mutant IDH1 20-mer peptide, with topical imiquimod. The astrocytomas were IDH1-mutant, ATRX-negative, and WHO grade 3 or 4. Comment on this clone: Its antigen is still unknown.

Overall study results and limits: Apparently unrelated to pseudoprogression were changes in the top peripheral T cell clonotypes. Immune responses induced by the vaccine were seen in just over 90% of patients, spanning multiple MHC alleles.

The CDR3 is 14 residues long. Germline-derived CDR1 and CDR2 are LGHNA and YNFKEQ. V dropped 7 bases and J dropped 10 bases, with 17 bases sitting between them. V and J are TRBV4-2 and TRBJ1-6; no definite D call. Specimen: PBMCs, collected from a glioma patient whose treatment included an IDH1 peptide vaccine. This receptor was taken from a woman in her thirties or forties with glioma. Some clones in this sample may be carry-over from other donors' samples. Written as DNA, the CDR3 is TGTGCCAGCACGATGCAGGTGGCCCGCTCACCCCTCCACTTT. Encoded protein: CASTMQVARSPLHF.